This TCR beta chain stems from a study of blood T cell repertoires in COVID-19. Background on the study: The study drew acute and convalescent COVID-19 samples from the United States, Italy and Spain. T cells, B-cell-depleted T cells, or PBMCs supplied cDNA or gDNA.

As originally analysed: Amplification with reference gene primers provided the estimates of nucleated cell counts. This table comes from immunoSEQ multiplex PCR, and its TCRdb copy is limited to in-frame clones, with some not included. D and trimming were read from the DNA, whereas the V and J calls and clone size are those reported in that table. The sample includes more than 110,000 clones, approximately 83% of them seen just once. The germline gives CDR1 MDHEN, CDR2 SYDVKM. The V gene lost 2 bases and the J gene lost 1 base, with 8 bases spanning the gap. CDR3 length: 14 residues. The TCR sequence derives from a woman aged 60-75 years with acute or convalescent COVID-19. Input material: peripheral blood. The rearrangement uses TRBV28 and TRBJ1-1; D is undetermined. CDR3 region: CASSLTRRNTEAFF. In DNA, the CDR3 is TGTGCCAGCAGTTTAACGAGGCGGAACACTGAAGCTTTCTTT.